This TCR beta chain comes out of a study of CD8 T cells in ankylosing spondylitis. The CDR3 length is 14 residues. V was shortened by 2 bases and J by 4 bases, with 8 bases between the two germline ends. The germline CDR1 and CDR2 sequences are MNHEY and SMNVEV (reference sequence). TCRdb reanalysed the 5' RACE reads using MiXCR and keeps one entry per CDR3 protein. In the table there are about 170,000 distinct CDR3 sequences, 15% to 20% of which are singletons. Concerning this clonotype: The target antigen is unknown.

Study-level findings and limits: From matched ankylosing spondylitis synovial fluid, disease-linked clones were reportedly recovered at significantly enriched levels.

The clonotype was recovered from a male donor with ankylosing spondylitis or in good health (not recorded which). Sequencing input: blood, either unsorted or a sorted T cell fraction (not recorded which). The chain couples TRBV27 to TRBJ2-2; D is possibly TRBD1 (6 bases). As DNA, the CDR3 is TGTGCCAGCAGTTTAGGACAGACCACCGGGGAGCTGTTTTTT. Its translation is CASSLGQTTGELFF.